The 27 T cell receptor beta chains below were found in one sample sequenced in a study of blood T cell repertoires in COVID-19. Using immunoSEQ multiplex PCR, the repertoire was profiled, and TCRdb retains in-frame clones only, with some absent. This table holds under 40,000 clones, 78% found once. The sequenced sample was peripheral blood. The receptors come from a woman aged 55-75 years with acute or convalescent COVID-19.

The chain has TRBV7-6 and TRBJ2-3, with TRBD2 identical over 13 bases. Trimming cost V 3 bases and J 0 bases; bases outside gene matches: 3. From germline, CDR1 is SGHVS and CDR2 FNYEAQ. CDR3 length: 17 residues. CDR3: CASSFGTSGESTDTQYF. CDR3 DNA sequence: TGTGCCAGCAGCTTCGGGACTAGCGGGGAGAGCACAGATACGCAGTATTTT.

V and J are TRBV2 and TRBJ2-5; TRBD2 is a possible D gene (7 bases). V was cut by 4 bases and J by 1 base, with 13 bases left in between. Germline V lookup: CDR1 SNHLY, CDR2 FYNNEI. The CDR3 has 15 amino acids. The CDR3 spells CASSGTRGGQETQYF. CDR3 DNA: TGTGCCAGCAGTGGGACTAGAGGGGGCCAAGAGACCCAGTACTTC.

The chain recombines TRBV2 with TRBJ2-2; D is unresolved. CDR3 length: 14 residues. With 6 bases removed from V and 0 bases from J, the gap between germline ends came to 8 bases. Germline CDR1 and CDR2: SNHLY and FYNNEI. CDR3 coding DNA: TGTGCCAGCAGAGAGACATCGAACACCGGGGAGCTGTTTTTT. The encoded protein is CASRETSNTGELFF.

The V and J genes are TRBV10-2 and TRBJ2-3; possibly TRBD1 for D (6 bases). The germline V gene encodes CDR1 WSHSY and CDR2 SAAADI. The CDR3 runs 13 residues. The V end lost 5 bases, the J end lost 3 bases, and 9 bases lay between the germline ends. The chain's CDR3 is CASSITGTDTQYF. CDR3 nucleotide sequence: TGCGCCAGCAGTATAACAGGGACAGATACGCAGTATTTT.

The chain is built from TRBV11-3 and TRBJ2-2, with a possible D match to TRBD2 (6 bases). This CDR3 is 13 amino acids long. Germline assignment: CDR1 SGHNT and CDR2 YENEEA. The ends were cut back, 4 bases at V and 3 bases at J, with 6 bases in the middle. CDR3 DNA sequence: TGTGCCAGCAGCTCGGGGGACACCGGGGAGCTGTTTTTT. This encodes CASSSGDTGELFF.

This clone came up a few times. The J gene is TRBJ1-2, the V gene TRBV2; the D gene is possibly TRBD1 (6 bases). From germline, CDR1 is SNHLY and CDR2 FYNNEI. The CDR3 has 14 residues. V was trimmed by 3 bases and J by 0 bases, leaving 8 bases between them. The CDR3 DNA sequence: TGTGCCAGCAGTGATCGGACAGCTAACTATGGCTACACCTTC. Translating gives CASSDRTANYGYTF. The full variable domain, completed using reference TRBV2 and TRBJ1-2, is EPEVTQTPSHQVTQMGQEVILRCVPISNHLYFYWYRQILGQKVEFLVSFYNNEISEKSEIFDDQFSVERPDGSNFTLKIRSTKLEDSAMYFCASSDRTANYGYTFGSGTRLTVV.

The CDR3 protein is CASSESMATDTQYF. CDR3 nucleotide sequence: TGCGCCAGCAGTGAGTCGATGGCCACAGATACGCAGTATTTT. The gene calls are TRBV10-1 and TRBJ2-3; no reliable D call. CDR3 length: 14 residues. CDR1 is WNHNN, CDR2 SYGVQD, per germline (reference sequence). Trimming removed 0 bases from V and 2 bases from J, with 6 bases in between.

CDR3 coding DNA: TGTGCCAGCAGCTTAGCGCCTCTTGGACAGGGGGAGGGCGAGCAGTACTTC. Encoded protein: CASSLAPLGQGEGEQYF. The chain recombines TRBV7-2 with TRBJ2-7; TRBD1 matches at 10 bases. In germline, CDR1 is SGHTA, CDR2 FQGNSA. Germline trimming cut 0 bases from V and 6 bases from J; bases unmatched to any gene: 11. The length of the CDR3 is 17 residues. Full variable domain (remainder filled in from reference TRBV7-2 and TRBJ2-7): GAGVSQSPSNKVTEKGKDVELRCDPISGHTALYWYRQSLGQGLEFLIYFQGNSAPDKSGLPSDRFSAERTGGSVSTLTIQRTQQEDSAVYLCASSLAPLGQGEGEQYFGPGTRLTVT.

The CDR3 loop is CASSFGQGYQPQHF. The DNA of the CDR3 is TGTGCCAGCAGCTTTGGACAGGGGTATCAGCCCCAGCATTTT. The chain links TRBV7-9 to TRBJ1-5; 9 nucleotides agree with TRBD1. Germline assignment: CDR1 SEHNR and CDR2 FQNEAQ (reference sequence). The CDR3 sequence is 14 residues long. The junction had 2 bases not matched to a gene; V was cut back by 3 bases and J by 5 bases.

The chain couples TRBV19 to TRBJ1-1; unclear D gene. Germline lookup yields CDR1 LNHDA and CDR2 SQIVND (reference sequence). This CDR3 has 11 amino acids. V lost 6 bases and J lost 11, with 13 bases in between. Written as DNA, the CDR3 is TGTGCCAGTAGGAAGCAGACGGGGGCTTTCTTT. It translates to CASRKQTGAFF.

The genes are TRBV27 and TRBJ2-2; 7 bases agree with TRBD1. The CDR3 loop spans 14 amino acids. From germline, CDR1 is MNHEY and CDR2 SMNVEV (reference sequence). J was trimmed by 3 bases and V by 5 bases; bases with no gene match: 3. The CDR3 DNA follows: TGTGCCAGCAGTAGGGACAGATACACCGGGGAGCTGTTTTTT. The encoded protein is CASSRDRYTGELFF.

This chain joins TRBV5-1 and TRBJ1-6; no clear D. Looked up from germline, CDR1 is SGHRS and CDR2 is YFSETQ. Trimming left V 0 bases short and J 4 bases short, with 11 bases between. The CDR3 length is 16 residues. The CDR3 is CASSLGADPYNSPLHF. Here the CDR3 DNA reads TGCGCCAGCAGCTTGGGGGCAGACCCATATAATTCACCCCTCCACTTT.

The rearrangement uses TRBV2 and TRBJ1-4; 8 bases fit TRBD1. The J segment lost 10 bases and the V segment lost 4 bases, leaving 8 bases of the junction unmatched. CDR3 length equals 14 residues. The germline CDR1 and CDR2 sequences are SNHLY and FYNNEI. The CDR3 DNA follows: TGTGCCAGCAGTGTACAGGGGGAGGGTGGAAAACTGTTTTTT. Its protein is CASSVQGEGGKLFF. The full variable domain, completed using reference TRBV2 and TRBJ1-4, is EPEVTQTPSHQVTQMGQEVILRCVPISNHLYFYWYRQILGQKVEFLVSFYNNEISEKSEIFDDQFSVERPDGSNFTLKIRSTKLEDSAMYFCASSVQGEGGKLFFGSGTQLSVL.

The CDR3 spells CASSQPGLADTDTQYF. The CDR3 nucleotides read TGTGCCAGCAGCCAACCGGGACTAGCGGACACAGATACGCAGTATTTT. The chain links TRBV3-1 (or the pseudogene TRBV3-2) to TRBJ2-3; 11 bases line up with TRBD2. This CDR3 contains 16 residues. V trimming: 2 bases; J trimming: 2 bases; junction bases outside the gene matches: 3. Germline V gives CDR1 LGHDT, CDR2 YNNKEL (reference sequence).

The chain combines TRBV7-3 with TRBJ2-7; 12 bases align to TRBD2. Germline lookup yields CDR1 SGHTA and CDR2 FQGTGA. After removal of 5 bases from V and 4 bases from J, the junction contained 3 bases not matched to a gene. CDR3 size: 14 residues. The CDR3 nucleotides read TGTGCCAGCAGCCCAACTAGCGGGGGGTACGAGCAGTACTTC. It specifies CASSPTSGGYEQYF.

The chain combines TRBV6-1 with TRBJ1-6; maybe TRBD1 (6 bases). There are 14 residues in the CDR3. CDR1 is MNHNS, CDR2 SASEGT, per germline. V lost 2 bases and J lost 8, with 10 bases in between. This CDR3 is CASSETGLDSPLHF. DNA for the CDR3: TGTGCCAGCAGTGAAACAGGGCTGGATTCACCCCTCCACTTT.

The CDR3 sequence: CASSLWASGGNEQFF. The DNA of the CDR3 is TGTGCCAGCAGCTTATGGGCTAGCGGGGGCAATGAGCAGTTCTTC. The rearrangement uses TRBV7-2 and TRBJ2-1, with 10 bases fitting TRBD2. This CDR3 has 15 residues. Per germline, CDR1 SGHTA and CDR2 FQGNSA. V was pared by 2 bases and J by 6 bases, with 4 bases of the junction left unmatched.

V is TRBV11-2 and J is TRBJ2-7, with D unclear. Trimming took off 5 bases at V and 2 bases at J, with 7 bases between the two ends. The CDR3 has 12 residues. Germline V CDR1 and CDR2: SGHAT, FQNNGV. The chain's CDR3 is CASSIRPYEQYF. The CDR3 region has the DNA TGTGCCAGCAGCATCCGTCCCTACGAGCAGTACTTC. The variable domain in full, with the rest retrieved from reference TRBV11-2 and TRBJ2-7, is EAGVAQSPRYKIIEKRQSVAFWCNPISGHATLYWYQQILGQGPKLLIQFQNNGVVDDSQLPKDRFSAERLKGVDSTLKIQPAKLEDSAVYLCASSIRPYEQYFGPGTRLTVT.

V gene TRBV7-2 combines with J gene TRBJ1-5; 9 positions match TRBD1. V dropped 5 bases and J dropped 2; count of bases not matched to a gene: 4. Germline assignment: CDR1 SGHTA and CDR2 FQGNSA. The CDR3 covers 15 residues. In DNA form, the CDR3 reads TGTGCCAGCAGCCGTAGACAGGGGGGCAATCAGCCCCAGCATTTT. Amino acids: CASSRRQGGNQPQHF. The full variable domain, completed using reference TRBV7-2 and TRBJ1-5, is GAGVSQSPSNKVTEKGKDVELRCDPISGHTALYWYRQSLGQGLEFLIYFQGNSAPDKSGLPSDRFSAERTGGSVSTLTIQRTQQEDSAVYLCASSRRQGGNQPQHFGDGTRLSIL.

This chain connects TRBV5-1 to TRBJ2-5; 7 bases align to TRBD2. V dropped 4 bases and J dropped 2; count of bases not matched to a gene: 2. CDR3 length equals 13 residues. Germline CDR1 and CDR2: SGHRS and YFSETQ. This chain's CDR3 is CASSREGQETQYF. The DNA for the CDR3 is TGCGCCAGCAGCAGGGAGGGGCAAGAGACCCAGTACTTC.

The chain carries TRBV7-9 and TRBJ2-1; TRBD1 might be the D (6 bases). The CDR3 consists of 14 residues. The V end lost 5 bases, the J end lost 7 bases, and 15 bases lay between the germline ends. Germline values: CDR1 SEHNR, CDR2 FQNEAQ (reference sequence). This chain's CDR3 is CASSLGFQGNEQFF. CDR3 DNA sequence: TGTGCCAGCAGCCTGGGGTTTCAGGGGAATGAGCAGTTCTTC.

The chain links TRBV3-1 (or the pseudogene TRBV3-2) to TRBJ1-4; tentative D call: TRBD1 (6 bases). The CDR3 totals 18 residues. CDR1 and CDR2 (germline): LGHDT, YNNKEL (reference sequence). V lost 0 bases to trimming and J lost 8 bases, with 22 bases between them. The CDR3 region is CASSQEGVGGASVEKLFF. As DNA, the CDR3 is TGTGCCAGCAGCCAAGAAGGGGTCGGGGGGGCGAGTGTCGAAAAACTGTTTTTT.

This clone was picked up one time. The chain recombines TRBV7-3 with TRBJ2-5, with D unresolved. V gave up 4 bases and J gave up 0 bases, with 3 bases separating them. This CDR3 is 12 amino acids long. The germline V gene encodes CDR1 SGHTA and CDR2 FQGTGA. The CDR3 DNA reads as TGTGCCAGCAGCTCCGACCAAGAGACCCAGTACTTC. Translated: CASSSDQETQYF.

The rearrangement joins TRBV5-4 to TRBJ2-1; 9 positions agree with TRBD1. The CDR3 extends over 16 amino acids. Germline V CDR1 and CDR2: SGHNT, YYREEE (reference sequence). V was pared by 4 bases and J by 7 bases, with 12 bases of the junction left unmatched. The CDR3 spells CASSPPIGTGPNEQFF. The CDR3, as DNA: TGTGCCAGCAGCCCCCCGATCGGGACAGGGCCAAATGAGCAGTTCTTC.

The genes are TRBV10-2 and TRBJ1-2, with 7 bases fitting TRBD1. Germline trimming cut 6 bases from V and 2 bases from J; bases unmatched to any gene: 9. The CDR3 length is 15 residues. Germline V gene data show CDR1 as WSHSY and CDR2 as SAAADI. CDR3: CASRTIDRDNYGYTF. The CDR3 coding sequence is TGCGCCAGCAGAACCATTGACAGGGACAACTATGGCTACACCTTC.

This chain links TRBV20-1 with TRBJ2-1; no clear D. Trimming left V 3 bases short and J 1 base short, with 7 bases between. Germline CDR1 is DFQATT and CDR2 is SNEGSKA (reference sequence). The CDR3 covers 13 residues. CDR3 DNA sequence: TGCAGTGCTAGTCACCGGTCCTACAATGAGCAGTTCTTC. Its translation is CSASHRSYNEQFF.

The chain employs TRBV15 and TRBJ1-5, with D possibly being TRBD1 (5 bases). Per the germline V gene, CDR1 is LNHNV and CDR2 is YYDKDF (reference sequence). V shed 0 bases and J shed 4 bases, with 13 bases lying between them. This CDR3 has 16 residues. The DNA for the CDR3 is TGTGCCACCAGCAGAGAGGGGCCGAGGTCAAATCAGCCCCAGCATTTT. Translating it yields CATSREGPRSNQPQHF.